Presented here are 30 T cell receptor beta chains from one specimen sequenced in a study of spatial heterogeneity in lung cancer. TCRdb called the 5' RACE reads again in MiXCR, with one record for every CDR3 protein. In the table there are some 83,000 distinct CDR3 sequences, approximately 8% of which are singletons. The sample's time point: sample taken at primary tumor resection. The sequences come from PBMCs, collected at surgery. All receptors derive from a male donor with early-stage non-small cell lung cancer.

This clonotype was observed at least ten times. The chain employs TRBV7-2 and TRBJ1-2; 7 positions agree with TRBD1. V lost 0 bases to trimming and J lost 8 bases; unmatched junction nucleotides: 3. CDR1 SGHTA and CDR2 FQGNSA come from the germline V gene. This CDR3 is 13 amino acids long. The CDR3 nucleotides are TGTGCCAGCAGCTTAGCCAGGGGGGAAGGCTACACCTTC. This encodes CASSLARGEGYTF.

This clonotype occurred many times. CDR3 loop: CASSGGGPADTQYF. CDR3 in DNA: TGTGCCAGCAGCGGAGGCGGTCCGGCAGATACGCAGTATTTT. The rearrangement uses TRBV11-2 and TRBJ2-3, with D possibly being TRBD2 (5 bases). Trimming cost V 5 bases and J 4 bases, with 13 bases left between them. In germline, CDR1 is SGHAT, CDR2 FQNNGV. The CDR3 extends over 14 amino acids.

This clonotype was counted many times. V usage is TRBV9 and J usage is TRBJ1-3; maybe TRBD1 (5 bases). Deletions cut 6 bases from V and 3 bases from J, with 16 bases between. The CDR3 runs 15 residues. Germline V lookup: CDR1 SGDLS, CDR2 YYNGEE. The CDR3 bases are TGTGCCAGCACCGCGCAAGACAGTGTTGGAAACACCATATATTTT. Its protein product is CASTAQDSVGNTIYF.

This clonotype appeared many times. V and J are TRBV5-1 and TRBJ2-7; TRBD2 matches 7 bases. CDR1 and CDR2 from the germline V gene are SGHRS and YFSETQ. Losses at the gene ends were 0 bases for V and 2 bases for J; bases not matched to a gene: 5. This CDR3 is 15 amino acids long. CDR3 sequence (DNA): TGCGCCAGCAGCTTGGGACCCCGGGGGGCCTACGAGCAGTACTTC. Its protein product is CASSLGPRGAYEQYF.

The chain combines TRBV12-3 or TRBV12-4 with TRBJ2-6; D gene unclear. Trimming left V 3 bases short and J 1 base short, with 16 bases between. This CDR3 spans 18 amino acids. The CDR3 is CASSFMAARGSGANVLTF. CDR3 DNA: TGTGCCAGCAGTTTTATGGCAGCCCGTGGGTCTGGGGCCAACGTCCTGACTTTC.

The genes are TRBV10-3 and TRBJ1-1; D might be TRBD1 (5 bases). CDR1 is ENHRY, CDR2 SYGVKD, per germline. Trimming left V 2 bases short and J 3 bases short, with 13 bases between. The CDR3 runs 15 residues. The CDR3 DNA sequence: TGTGCCATCAGTGAGGGGCAGACAGTATACACTGAAGCTTTCTTT. Protein: CAISEGQTVYTEAFF.

This clonotype has just a few counts. This sequence joins TRBV10-1 and TRBJ2-4; D possibly corresponds to TRBD2 (5 bases). Per germline, CDR1 WNHNN and CDR2 SYGVQD (reference sequence). V was trimmed by 4 bases and J by 1 base, leaving 11 bases between them. This CDR3 contains 15 residues. CDR3 DNA sequence: TGCGCCAGCAGTGCGGGAATTGGGGCCAAAAACATTCAGTACTTC. Translation: CASSAGIGAKNIQYF.

The chain couples TRBV5-4 to TRBJ1-3, with D hard to call. V was cut by 5 bases and J by 0 bases, with 9 bases left in between. This CDR3 comprises 14 residues. CDR1 and CDR2 from the germline V gene are SGHNT and YYREEE (reference sequence). CDR3 protein: CASSESGSGNTIYF. The DNA for the CDR3 is TGTGCCAGCAGTGAGTCGGGCTCTGGAAACACCATATATTTT.

This sequence joins TRBV7-9 and TRBJ2-2; TRBD2 is a possible D gene (5 bases). CDR1 is SEHNR, CDR2 FQNEAQ, per germline (reference sequence). Trimming pared 8 bases from V and 4 bases from J, leaving 11 bases between. This CDR3 contains 13 residues. CDR3 DNA: TGTGCCAGCCTAGCAGGACTCACCGGGGAGCTGTTTTTT. It specifies CASLAGLTGELFF.

Ten or more counts support this clonotype. This chain connects TRBV12-3 or TRBV12-4 to TRBJ1-2, with TRBD1 as a possible D gene (6 bases). The CDR3 runs to 13 residues. Trimming left V 6 bases short and J 5 bases short, with 13 bases between. Here the CDR3 reads CASRKSGHYGYTF. In DNA, the CDR3 is TGTGCCAGCAGAAAATCGGGACATTATGGCTACACCTTC.

This clonotype appeared a few times. The chain carries TRBV4-3 and TRBJ1-1; D is undetermined. This CDR3 comprises 16 residues. Per the germline V gene, CDR1 is LGHNA and CDR2 is YSLEER. The V and J ends lost 0 bases and 0 bases respectively, with 11 bases between them. In nucleotides, the CDR3 is TGCGCCAGCAGCCAAGAGGGTAGAGGCATGAACACTGAAGCTTTCTTT. Translation: CASSQEGRGMNTEAFF.

In this sample, this clonotype turned up many times. The chain combines TRBV6-1 with TRBJ2-7; 9 positions agree with TRBD2. In germline, CDR1 is MNHNS, CDR2 SASEGT. The trim removed 6 bases at V and 3 bases at J, leaving 3 bases unmatched. The CDR3 is 13 amino acids. The CDR3 region has the DNA TGTGCCAGCAGGTCTAGCGGGATCTACGAGCAGTACTTC. Its protein is CASRSSGIYEQYF.

This clonotype was counted at least ten times. V gene TRBV6-5 combines with J gene TRBJ2-7, with 7 positions matching TRBD1. There are 13 residues in the CDR3. Germline V gene sequence: CDR1 MNHEY, CDR2 SVGAGI. The V and J ends lost 8 bases and 2 bases, in that order; junction bases with no gene match: 6. The DNA for the CDR3 is TGTGCCAGCCGTAGGACAGGTACCTACGAGCAGTACTTC. Encoded protein: CASRRTGTYEQYF.

This clonotype was found a few times. The chain combines TRBV4-3 with TRBJ2-2, with D perhaps given as TRBD1 or TRBD2 (6 bases each). Trimming stripped 0 bases from V and 7 bases from J, with 12 bases between. The germline CDR1 and CDR2 sequences are LGHNA and YSLEER. This CDR3 is built from 15 residues. The CDR3 DNA follows: TGCGCCAGCAGCCAAGATAGGGGGGAAAACGGGGAGCTGTTTTTT. As protein: CASSQDRGENGELFF.

This clonotype was recorded at least ten times. The rearrangement links TRBV2 to TRBJ1-4; 7 bases match TRBD1. Germline loops: CDR1 SNHLY, CDR2 FYNNEI. Trimming took 5 bases from V and 6 from J; bases not matched to a gene: 6. This CDR3 region has 14 residues. The CDR3 DNA reads TGTGCCAGCAGTCCCGGGACAGAAGATGAAAAACTGTTTTTT. As protein: CASSPGTEDEKLFF.

This clonotype was seen repeatedly, ten times or more. The rearrangement uses TRBV6-5 and TRBJ1-1, with D unresolved. CDR3 length equals 11 residues. V was clipped by 7 bases and J by 1 base, with 4 bases between them. Germline V gene sequence: CDR1 MNHEY, CDR2 SVGAGI. The CDR3, as DNA: TGTGCCAGCATCCGGAACACTGAAGCTTTCTTT. Translated, it gives CASIRNTEAFF.

This clonotype was seen a handful of times. Here the CDR3 reads CASSHKSLGGYEQYF. The CDR3 DNA follows: TGTGCCAGCAGCCACAAAAGTTTAGGAGGCTACGAGCAGTACTTC. The chain employs TRBV7-2 and TRBJ2-7; perhaps TRBD2 as D (5 bases). V was cut by 5 bases and J by 3 bases, with 17 bases left in between. Germline values: CDR1 SGHTA, CDR2 FQGNSA. CDR3 length: 15 amino acids.

There are many counts of this clonotype. This chain joins TRBV10-3 and TRBJ1-1, with TRBD1 as a possible D gene (5 bases). The germline V and J ends were trimmed by 7 bases and 1 base, with 10 bases remaining between them. Per germline, CDR1 ENHRY and CDR2 SYGVKD. The CDR3 spans 13 residues. The chain's CDR3 is CAINWGGNTEAFF. As DNA, the CDR3 is TGTGCCATCAATTGGGGCGGGAACACTGAAGCTTTCTTT.

This clonotype was seen repeatedly, ten times or more. The chain combines TRBV2 with TRBJ1-5; 7 bases line up with TRBD1. The CDR3 totals 13 residues. V was clipped by 4 bases and J by 7 bases; unmatched bases: 4. CDR1 SNHLY and CDR2 FYNNEI come from the germline V gene. As DNA, the CDR3 is TGTGCCAGCAGTGTCGACAGGGCACAGCCCCAGCATTTT. Translation gives CASSVDRAQPQHF.

The V call is TRBV2, the J call TRBJ1-2; TRBD1 agrees at 9 bases. Germline CDR1 SNHLY, CDR2 FYNNEI. V trimming: 2 bases; J trimming: 6 bases; junction bases outside the gene matches: 7. The CDR3 contains 15 residues. The DNA of the CDR3 is TGTGCCAGCAGTGAAACTCGGACAGGGGTTGATGGCTACACCTTC. Residues: CASSETRTGVDGYTF.

This clonotype has at least ten counts. The chain joins TRBV9 to TRBJ2-1, with 12 bases matching TRBD2. The germline V gene encodes CDR1 SGDLS and CDR2 YYNGEE. The CDR3 contains 16 residues. V dropped 7 bases and J dropped 6; count of bases not matched to a gene: 11. CDR3 loop: CASSPEGLAGSNEQFF. The CDR3 coding sequence is TGTGCCAGCTCCCCCGAAGGACTAGCGGGATCCAATGAGCAGTTCTTC.

In regard to this clonotype: A much larger clone sits a single nucleotide away, making a read error possible. The V call is TRBV7-9, the J call TRBJ2-7; unclear D gene. The CDR3 is 13 amino acids. The V gene's germline CDR1 is SEHNR and CDR2 FQNEAQ (reference sequence). In nucleotides, the CDR3 is TGTGCCAACAGCTTAGCCCCTTTGGACGAGCAGTACTTC. Translated, it gives CANSLAPLDEQYF.

This clonotype was recorded at least ten times. This chain joins TRBV29-1 and TRBJ2-5, with unresolved D. The CDR3 is made up of 10 amino acids. With 3 bases removed from V and 12 bases from J, the gap between germline ends came to 11 bases. The germline CDR1 and CDR2 sequences are SQVTM and ANQGSEA. The CDR3 nucleotides are TGCAGCGTTGACTATCCTCGGGAGTACTTC. It encodes CSVDYPREYF.

This clonotype was found many times. The V call is TRBV2, the J call TRBJ1-1; TRBD1 might be the D (5 bases). CDR3 length: 13 amino acids. The germline V gene has CDR1 SNHLY and CDR2 FYNNEI. V was pared by 9 bases and J by 5 bases, with 16 bases between. CDR3 sequence (DNA): TGTGCCAGTACGTATCAGGGAAGGACTGAAGCTTTCTTT. Encoded protein: CASTYQGRTEAFF.

This clonotype has ten or more counts. V is TRBV7-9 and J is TRBJ2-5; D may be TRBD1 or TRBD2 (5 bases each). This CDR3 has 14 amino acids. The V and J ends lost 1 base and 3 bases respectively, with 9 bases between them. Germline CDR1 and CDR2: SEHNR and FQNEAQ (reference sequence). The CDR3 nucleotides read TGTGCCAGCAGCTTAGGGGGGTATGAAGAGACCCAGTACTTC. It specifies CASSLGGYEETQYF.

This clonotype occurred a few times. The rearrangement links TRBV18 to TRBJ1-1; 10 nucleotides line up with TRBD1. The CDR3 length is 15 residues. CDR1 is KGHSH, CDR2 LQKENI, per germline. The V and J ends lost 6 bases and 5 bases, in that order; junction bases with no gene match: 9. DNA of the CDR3: TGTGCCAGCTCCCCTGTGGACAGGGGGACAACTGAAGCTTTCTTT. It encodes CASSPVDRGTTEAFF. Filled out from reference TRBV18 and TRBJ1-1, the complete variable domain reads NAGVMQNPRHLVRRRGQEARLRCSPMKGHSHVYWYRQLPEEGLKFMVYLQKENIIDESGMPKERFSAEFPKEGPSILRIQQVVRGDSAAYFCASSPVDRGTTEAFFGQGTRLTVV.

This clonotype was seen at least ten times. The chain is built from TRBV4-3 and TRBJ2-2; D gene uncertain. CDR1 and CDR2 (germline): LGHNA, YSLEER. The germline V and J ends were trimmed by 2 bases and 8 bases, with 15 bases remaining between them. This CDR3 has 15 amino acids. CDR3 amino acids: CASSQLEGTLGELFF. CDR3 DNA: TGCGCCAGCAGCCAATTGGAAGGCACATTGGGGGAGCTGTTTTTT.

This clonotype was counted many times. The chain is built from TRBV4-2 and TRBJ1-1, with TRBD1 matching 8 bases. CDR3 length: 15 residues. V was clipped by 0 bases and J by 5 bases; unmatched bases: 5. Germline V CDR1 and CDR2: LGHNA, YNFKEQ. The chain's CDR3 is CASSQDAGGLTEAFF. Written as DNA, the CDR3 is TGTGCCAGCAGCCAAGACGCAGGGGGCTTGACTGAAGCTTTCTTT.

This clonotype was seen ten or more times. This chain links TRBV7-2 with TRBJ2-1; D unclear. The length of the CDR3 is 13 residues. Trimming stripped 5 bases from V and 6 bases from J, with 11 bases between. In germline, CDR1 is SGHTA, CDR2 FQGNSA. For the CDR3, the DNA is TGTGCCAGCAGCCGCATCAGCCGCAATGAGCAGTTCTTC. Encoded protein: CASSRISRNEQFF.

The chain employs TRBV18 and TRBJ2-7, with D perhaps being TRBD1 or TRBD2 (5 bases each). This CDR3 region has 13 residues. Trimming removed 3 bases from V and 5 bases from J, with 11 bases in between. The germline V gene encodes CDR1 KGHSH and CDR2 LQKENI. CDR3 bases: TGTGCCAGCTCACCGGGGACGCTCGACGAGCAGTACTTC. It encodes CASSPGTLDEQYF.